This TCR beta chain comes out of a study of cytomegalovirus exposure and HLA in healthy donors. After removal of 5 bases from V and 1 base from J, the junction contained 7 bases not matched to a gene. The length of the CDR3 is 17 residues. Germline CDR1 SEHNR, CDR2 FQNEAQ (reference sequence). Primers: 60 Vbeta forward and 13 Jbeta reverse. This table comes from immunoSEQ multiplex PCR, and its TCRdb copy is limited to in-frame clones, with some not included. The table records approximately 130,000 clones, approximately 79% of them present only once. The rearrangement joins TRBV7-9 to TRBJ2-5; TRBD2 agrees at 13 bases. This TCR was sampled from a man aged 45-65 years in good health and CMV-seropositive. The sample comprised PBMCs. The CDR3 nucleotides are TGTGCCAGCAGCCTCGGTTGGACTAGCGGGGGCCAAGAGACCCAGTACTTC. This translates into CASSLGWTSGGQETQYF.